This T cell receptor beta chain was recorded in a study of blood T cell repertoires in COVID-19. Study-level background: The United States, Italy and Spain provided the acute and convalescent COVID-19 samples.

Profiling relied on immunoSEQ multiplex PCR, and the TCRdb table lists in-frame clones only, not all of them. This table has 70,000 to 95,000 clones, 85% to 95% appearing once. This receptor was identified in a woman between 55 and 75 years old with active COVID-19. The sample consisted of peripheral blood.

In DNA, the CDR3 is TGTGCCAGCACTCGGGAGGGCCGCGAGCAGTACTTC. This codes for CASTREGREQYF. The V call is TRBV2, the J call TRBJ2-7; TRBD2 aligns across 8 bases. J lost 6 bases, V lost 7 bases, and 5 bases had no gene match. This CDR3 region has 12 residues. Germline V CDR1 and CDR2: SNHLY, FYNNEI.